Sequencing of this T cell receptor (beta chain) was carried out in a study of T cell responses to AZD1222 COVID-19 vaccine (dated by TCRdb to 2020 to 2022). Regarding the complete study: TCR sequencing covered about 230 trial participants: 200 to 210 given two doses of AZD1222 and approximately 25 given two doses of MenACWY control vaccine. Enrollment into the trials was organized by age into subgroups of 18-55, 56-69 and 70-plus years, and those subgroups contained approximately 160, 26 and 62 TCR-sequenced participants, respectively. The investigation overall reported the following: Conclusions about previously exposed vaccinees were limited because only six AZD1222 recipients were SARS-CoV-2 seropositive at baseline. Most participants were white British and females outnumbered males, and the authors suggested that clonal diversity may have been underestimated. In the small 56-69-year group, the increase in depth fell short of significance, most likely because of low power. Reportedly, close to half of the unique spike-specific TCRs recognized epitopes lying outside the regions that are mutated in the B.1.351 and B.1.1.7 variants. The vaccine-associated CD4 TCRs covered the entire spike protein, and the dominant responses fell in regions 160-218 and 743-854. A significant rise in spike-specific TCR breadth and depth was observed after two AZD1222 doses relative to day 0 and relative to MenACWY recipients. Because no day 14 peak-response samples were available, repertoires were characterized only after the peak T cell response.

The CDR3 regions of human TCRbeta chains were analyzed by immunosequencing. The authors' analysis ran thus. TCRs in the repertoires were matched against a reference library of SARS-CoV-2-specific TCRs that had been generated with the MIRA antigen-specificity platform. Breadth meant the fraction of unique TCRs that were SARS-CoV-2-associated, whereas depth meant the fraction of total T cells that were SARS-CoV-2-associated. Using the MIRA data, each spike-specific TCR was mapped to the spike region that the TCR reacts to and placed in a CD4 or CD8 class. Log10-transformed breadth and depth values were compared by one-way ANOVA with Sidak's multiple comparisons tests. Drawn from immuneACCESS, this table holds only the in-frame rearrangements with V and J called that TCRdb kept. Clones are partly lost; checked studies trace under half to an unresolved V gene and leave the rest unexplained. V and J calls and clone size follow that table, whereas D and trimming were derived from the DNA. The table for this sample lists 150,000 or so clones; 92% of them were counted only once. Together, the top ten hold 0.9% to 1.2% of the sample.

According to the germline V gene, CDR1 reads SGHRS and CDR2 reads YFSETQ. The junction shows trimming of 0 bases on V and 4 bases on J, plus 11 bases between the germline ends. From the cysteine through the phenylalanine, the CDR3 covers 15 amino acids. CDR3 DNA is the only sequence kept; it has 45 bases, read in frame from the first base. Concerning this clone itself: There is no known antigen for this receptor. Per-base quality was not reported, and no clone a single base away is much larger than it.

The time point label of this sample denotes: about 28 days (+/-7) after the second vaccine dose. AZD1222 recipients with second doses at about 4 weeks or about 12 weeks were pooled, because spike-specific TCR depth and breadth did not differ between schedules. Vaccinee samples were obtained from the UK trials COV001 and COV002, which included a single-blind randomized controlled phase 2/3 trial of AZD1222 (ChAdOx1 nCoV-19) in healthy adults. For TCRbeta chain sequencing, PBMC samples from trial participants were taken at day 0 and at day 28 after the second dose. This specimen consisted of peripheral blood, obtained 28 days after the second AZD1222 dose. In this chain, TRBV5-1 is recombined with TRBJ2-1, and TRBD2 may be the D gene, going by 7 matching bases. The TCR originated in an adult who received the AZD1222 COVID-19 vaccine. The nucleotides read TGCGCCAGCAGCTTGGCGGGGGGCCTTTACAATGAGCAGTTCTTC. The translation is CASSLAGGLYNEQFF.